This T cell receptor beta chain was sequenced during a study of graft-versus-host responses after intestinal transplantation. Libraries were prepared by immunoSEQ multiplex PCR; TCRdb keeps only in-frame clonotypes and omits some of them. The repertoire holds about 73,000 clones, with about 90% as singletons. Note on this clone: Its antigen is currently unknown. A read error may account for a junction end that differs from germline.

Germline V gene lookup returns CDR1 SSHAT and CDR2 FNYEAQ (reference sequence). The CDR3 spans 15 residues. The receptor was derived from a human donor who was the organ donor for an intestinal transplant. Sequenced material: unstimulated CD8+ T cells sorted from spleen or lymph node cells, taken before transplant. The chain recombines TRBV7-7 with TRBJ2-1; 10 bases line up with TRBD1. The CDR3 sequence is CASSQDRGLNNEQFF. The DNA for the CDR3 is TGTGCTAGCAGCCAAGACAGGGGGCTAAACAATGAGCAGTTCTTC.